This T cell receptor (beta chain) is drawn from a study of patients and donors after allogeneic stem cell transplantation. TCRdb recomputed calls from the RT-PCR reads with MiXCR, one row per CDR3 protein. The data show some 160,000 distinct CDR3 sequences, with approximately 24% seen just once and 25% to 30% held by the top ten. This clonotype was recorded only once. Per the germline V gene, CDR1 is LNHNV and CDR2 is YYDKDF (reference sequence). Trimming left V 3 bases short and J 2 bases short, with 8 bases between. The CDR3 covers 13 residues. The V and J genes are TRBV15 and TRBJ2-7; D possibly corresponds to TRBD1 (5 bases). This receptor was taken from a human donor who was either an allogeneic HSCT recipient or a stem cell or donor lymphocyte infusion donor (not recorded which). It is not recorded whose cells these are; they may come from a transplant donor. The sequencing input was blood, either unsorted or a sorted T cell fraction (not recorded which). In DNA form, the CDR3 reads TGTGCCACCAGCAGTGACAGAACCTACGAGCAGTACTTC. As protein: CATSSDRTYEQYF.